These 28 T cell receptor beta chains came from one sample sequenced in a study of blood T cell repertoires in COVID-19 (dated by TCRdb to between 2020 and 2021). Library construction relied on the immunoSEQ multiplex PCR assay. TCRdb limited this immuneACCESS table to in-frame rearrangements with V and J called. A share of clones is missing; checked studies link under half to unresolved V genes, and the rest is unexplained. This sample lists 500,000 to 600,000 clones; roughly nine tenths were detected once. Of the sample, less than 9% is held by the ten largest clones. The specimen was peripheral blood. The receptors here all came from a woman aged 50 to 60 with COVID-19, enrolled during active disease.

This rearrangement joins TRBV3-1 (or the pseudogene TRBV3-2) to TRBJ1-1, with D uncertain. Germline loops: CDR1 LGHDT, CDR2 YNNKEL (reference sequence). This CDR3 is built from 14 residues. Trimming left V 2 bases short and J 2 bases short, with 9 bases between. The CDR3 protein is CASSQKTGNTEAFF. The CDR3 DNA sequence: TGTGCCAGCAGCCAAAAAACGGGAAACACTGAAGCTTTCTTT.

Only a few counts were recorded for this clone. The V call is TRBV19, the J call TRBJ2-7; 7 bases fit TRBD1. With 5 bases clipped from V and 4 bases from J, the junction kept 5 bases outside the gene matches. CDR3 length equals 13 residues. In germline, CDR1 is LNHDA, CDR2 SQIVND (reference sequence). The CDR3 here is CASSETGRYEQYF. The CDR3 nucleotides read TGTGCCAGTAGTGAGACAGGGCGGTACGAGCAGTACTTC. The entire variable domain, with the rest obtained from reference TRBV19 and TRBJ2-7, is as follows: DGGITQSPKYLFRKEGQNVTLSCEQNLNHDAMYWYRQDPGQGLRLIYYSQIVNDFQKGDIAEGYSVSREKKESFPLTVTSAQKNPTAFYLCASSETGRYEQYFGPGTRLTVT.

The chain joins TRBV18 to TRBJ1-1; 9 bases match TRBD1. Germline V CDR1 and CDR2: KGHSH, LQKENI. The junction had 7 bases not matched to a gene; V was cut back by 4 bases and J by 4 bases. CDR3 length: 15 amino acids. The CDR3 bases are TGTGCCAGCTCACTGGGACAGGGTTTGATCACTGAAGCTTTCTTT. Its protein product is CASSLGQGLITEAFF.

This chain joins TRBV4-1 and TRBJ1-6; maybe TRBD1 (5 bases). CDR1 is MGHRA and CDR2 is YSYEKL in the germline V gene. The CDR3 totals 11 residues. The V end lost 11 bases, the J end lost 6 bases, and 8 bases lay between the germline ends. CDR3 region: CAAGGNSPLHF. The CDR3 bases are TGCGCCGCGGGGGGTAATTCACCCCTCCACTTT.

The CDR3 DNA reads TGTGCCAGCAGCCAAGATCTAGCAGGACTTAACTATGGCTACACCTTC. Protein: CASSQDLAGLNYGYTF. The V gene is TRBV14, the J gene TRBJ1-2; no firm D call. The germline V gene encodes CDR1 SGHDN and CDR2 FVKESK. The CDR3 has 16 amino acids. V was pared by 0 bases and J by 1 base, with 12 bases between.

The sample holds one count of this clone. This chain joins TRBV7-2 and TRBJ1-2; a weak D match, TRBD1 (5 bases). The CDR3 is 13 amino acids. V was trimmed by 2 bases and J by 8 bases, leaving 12 bases between them. Looked up from germline, CDR1 is SGHTA and CDR2 is FQGNSA. CDR3 amino acids: CASSLKPGDGYTF. As DNA, the CDR3 is TGTGCCAGCAGCTTAAAGCCGGGGGACGGCTACACCTTC.

This chain links TRBV6-5 with TRBJ2-7; the D gene is possibly TRBD2 (5 bases). The CDR3 length is 15 residues. The ends were cut back, 5 bases at V and 2 bases at J, with 16 bases in the middle. Per germline, CDR1 MNHEY and CDR2 SVGAGI. The CDR3 is CASSPRTPGPYEQYF. The CDR3 region has the DNA TGTGCCAGCAGTCCCCGGACTCCTGGACCCTACGAGCAGTACTTC.

The chain links TRBV6-1 to TRBJ2-3, with TRBD1 matching over 10 bases. V shed 0 bases and J 6 bases; nucleotides not matched to a gene: 6. CDR1 and CDR2 (germline): MNHNS, SASEGT. There are 16 residues in the CDR3. DNA for the CDR3: TGTGCCAGCAGTGAAGCTGGACAGGGGGGCCCTGATACGCAGTATTTT. This encodes CASSEAGQGGPDTQYF.

The rearrangement links TRBV4-1 to TRBJ1-1, with D tentatively TRBD1 (6 bases). The CDR3 covers 16 residues. Germline V gene sequence: CDR1 MGHRA, CDR2 YSYEKL. V lost 2 bases and J 4 bases, leaving 17 bases between the germline ends. This chain's CDR3 is CASSQTGGWQGTEAFF. In DNA, the CDR3 is TGCGCCAGCAGCCAAACGGGGGGCTGGCAGGGCACTGAAGCTTTCTTT.

CDR3 nucleotide sequence: TGTGCCAGCAGCTACCGGACAGGGAACCAGCCCCAGCATTTT. Its translation is CASSYRTGNQPQHF. This sequence joins TRBV7-2 and TRBJ1-5, with 8 bases that match TRBD1. CDR3 length equals 14 residues. The germline CDR1 and CDR2 sequences are SGHTA and FQGNSA. The J segment lost 7 bases and the V segment lost 4 bases, leaving 6 bases of the junction unmatched.

This clone appeared once. The genes are TRBV11-2 and TRBJ1-6; D gene uncertain. CDR1 SGHAT and CDR2 FQNNGV come from the germline V gene. CDR3 length: 15 amino acids. V was cut by 3 bases and J by 5 bases, with 11 bases left in between. The CDR3 DNA sequence: TGTGCCAGCAGCTTCCGGGGATCTGATAATTCACCCCTCCACTTT. The encoded protein is CASSFRGSDNSPLHF.

This chain joins TRBV3-1 (or the pseudogene TRBV3-2) and TRBJ2-2; 8 bases are shared with TRBD2. CDR3 size: 16 residues. Germline V CDR1 and CDR2: LGHDT, YNNKEL (reference sequence). Trimming at V came to 1 base and at J to 5 bases, leaving 6 bases not matched to a gene. The chain's CDR3 is CASSQAGGAETGELFF. Here the CDR3 DNA reads TGTGCCAGCAGCCAAGCCGGGGGGGCGGAGACCGGGGAGCTGTTTTTT.

The chain links TRBV5-1 to TRBJ1-2, with 11 positions matching TRBD1. After removal of 1 base from V and 7 bases from J, the junction contained 6 bases not matched to a gene. The CDR3 totals 15 residues. Germline assignment: CDR1 SGHRS and CDR2 YFSETQ. CDR3 amino acids: CASSLLGQGAVGYTF. The CDR3 DNA is TGCGCCAGCAGCTTGCTAGGACAGGGGGCGGTTGGCTACACCTTC.

This rearrangement joins TRBV5-3 to TRBJ2-3, with D tentatively TRBD2 (6 bases). TRBV5-3 is recorded as an ORF, its role being uncertain. This CDR3 is 14 amino acids long. With 4 bases removed from V and 7 bases from J, the gap between germline ends came to 16 bases. DNA for the CDR3: TGTGCCAGAAGCGCCGCCGACGGGGGTAATACGCAGTATTTT. Translated, it gives CARSAADGGNTQYF.

In this sample, this clone turned up once. This rearrangement joins TRBV11-2 to TRBJ2-7; TRBD2 is a possible D gene (5 bases). V dropped 2 bases and J dropped 3 bases, with 23 bases sitting between them. This CDR3 contains 18 residues. Per the germline V gene, CDR1 is SGHAT and CDR2 is FQNNGV. Written as DNA, the CDR3 is TGTGCCAGCAGCTTATCGGTGGGAAGGGCGGGCCGAGGCTACGAGCAGTACTTC. This codes for CASSLSVGRAGRGYEQYF.

The chain joins TRBV6-5 to TRBJ2-1; 10 nucleotides match TRBD1. The V segment lost 6 bases and the J segment 4 bases; nucleotides outside the gene matches: 3. The CDR3 sequence is 14 residues long. Germline assignment: CDR1 MNHEY and CDR2 SVGAGI. The CDR3 coding sequence is TGTGCCAGCAGCGACAGGGGGCATTACAATGAGCAGTTCTTC. This gives the protein CASSDRGHYNEQFF.

V usage is TRBV30 and J usage is TRBJ1-2, with a tentative D call TRBD1 (6 bases). The CDR3 covers 15 residues. CDR1 is GTSNPN and CDR2 is SVGIG in the germline V gene (reference sequence). Trimming cost V 4 bases and J 8 bases, with 23 bases left between them. The CDR3 DNA reads TGTGCCTGGACTCATGGGGGCGTTGGACGTAGCGGCTACACCTTC. It translates to CAWTHGGVGRSGYTF.

The chain joins TRBV11-2 to TRBJ1-5; D perhaps matches TRBD1 (5 bases). V lost 1 base, J lost 0 bases, and 19 bases lay in between. Germline V lookup: CDR1 SGHAT, CDR2 FQNNGV. The CDR3 length is 19 residues. Written as DNA, the CDR3 is TGTGCCAGCAGCTTAGGGGAGGCTAGGGGAAGAGTTAGCAATCAGCCCCAGCATTTT. Protein sequence: CASSLGEARGRVSNQPQHF.

The chain carries TRBV15 and TRBJ2-5, with TRBD1 matching 7 bases. Germline V gene data show CDR1 as LNHNV and CDR2 as YYDKDF (reference sequence). J gave up 4 bases and V 1 base, and 3 bases lay outside the gene matches. The CDR3 sequence is 14 residues long. The CDR3 spells CATSRVRGRETQYF. In DNA form, the CDR3 reads TGTGCCACCAGCAGAGTGAGGGGGCGAGAGACCCAGTACTTC.

The chain uses TRBV9 and TRBJ1-4, with 7 bases aligning to TRBD1. From germline, CDR1 is SGDLS and CDR2 YYNGEE. With 0 bases clipped from V and 7 bases from J, the junction kept 6 bases outside the gene matches. The CDR3 consists of 15 residues. This CDR3 reads CASSVDQGVGEKLFF. Here the CDR3 DNA reads TGTGCCAGCAGCGTAGATCAGGGGGTTGGTGAAAAACTGTTTTTT.

This chain joins TRBV5-5 and TRBJ1-1; possibly TRBD1 for D (5 bases). CDR1 and CDR2 (germline): SGHKS, YYEKEE (reference sequence). Trimming took off 6 bases at V and 3 bases at J, with 12 bases between the two ends. The CDR3 length is 13 residues. DNA for the CDR3: TGTGCCAGCACCCGGACGGGGGACACTGAAGCTTTCTTT. Residues: CASTRTGDTEAFF.

This clone was counted once. The chain joins TRBV9 to TRBJ1-3; no definite D call. The CDR3 sequence is 15 residues long. CDR1 and CDR2 from the germline V gene are SGDLS and YYNGEE. V lost 0 bases and J 8 bases, leaving 15 bases between the germline ends. The CDR3: CASSVVPTLRDTIYF. The CDR3 DNA reads TGTGCCAGCAGCGTAGTCCCAACGCTGAGGGACACCATATATTTT.

The DNA of the CDR3 is TGCAGTGCTAGAGCGGTAAACATTCAGTACTTC. Encoded protein: CSARAVNIQYF. This chain connects TRBV20-1 to TRBJ2-4; D not resolved. Germline CDR1 DFQATT, CDR2 SNEGSKA (reference sequence). The CDR3 has 11 amino acids. V was pared by 1 base and J by 6 bases, with 4 bases between.

The V gene is TRBV3-1 (or the pseudogene TRBV3-2), the J gene TRBJ1-5, with TRBD1 as a possible D gene (5 bases). This CDR3 region has 15 residues. CDR1 is LGHDT, CDR2 YNNKEL, per germline (reference sequence). The germline V and J ends were trimmed by 0 bases and 7 bases, with 13 bases remaining between them. CDR3 in amino acids: CASSQDYGTLQPQHF. The CDR3 region has the DNA TGTGCCAGCAGCCAAGACTATGGGACTTTGCAGCCCCAGCATTTT.

CDR3 in amino acids: CASETRQSTDTQYF. The CDR3 DNA sequence: TGTGCCAGCGAGACCAGACAGAGCACAGATACGCAGTATTTT. The chain combines TRBV6-5 with TRBJ2-3; D is perhaps TRBD1 (5 bases). Trimming took 8 bases from V and 0 from J, leaving 12 bases between them. This CDR3 spans 14 amino acids. Germline CDR1 reads MNHEY; CDR2 reads SVGAGI.

The V call is TRBV2, the J call TRBJ1-5, with D hard to call. Germline V gives CDR1 SNHLY, CDR2 FYNNEI. The V end was cut by 6 bases, the J end by 2 bases, with 14 bases between. This CDR3 contains 15 residues. The CDR3 spells CASRGGTVRNQPQHF. CDR3 DNA sequence: TGTGCCAGCAGAGGAGGCACAGTACGCAATCAGCCCCAGCATTTT.

The chain employs TRBV2 and TRBJ2-5, with D tentatively TRBD1 (5 bases). Germline values: CDR1 SNHLY, CDR2 FYNNEI. The CDR3 runs to 13 residues. Trimming removed 7 bases from V and 1 base from J, with 10 bases in between. The chain's CDR3 is CASTPTVQETQYF. CDR3 in DNA: TGTGCCAGCACCCCGACAGTCCAAGAGACCCAGTACTTC.

The V gene is TRBV10-1, the J gene TRBJ2-3; 10 nucleotides line up with TRBD2. This CDR3 is 16 amino acids long. CDR1 and CDR2 (germline): WNHNN, SYGVQD (reference sequence). V gave up 2 bases and J gave up 3 bases; unmatched junction bases: 5. The CDR3 here is CASSEGTSGMTDTQYF. The CDR3 DNA sequence: TGCGCCAGCAGTGAGGGAACTAGCGGGATGACAGATACGCAGTATTTT.